The 18 T cell receptor beta chains in this list originate from one sample, sequenced in a study of cytomegalovirus exposure and HLA in healthy donors. Method: immunoSEQ multiplex PCR; TCRdb's copy keeps in-frame clones and lacks some. The sample yields 150,000 to 170,000 clones, roughly 86% seen once. The sample consisted of PBMCs. The receptors originated from a human donor in good health.

V gene TRBV30 combines with J gene TRBJ2-5; D is perhaps TRBD1 (5 bases). The CDR3 has 17 amino acids. Trimming shortened V by 2 bases and J by 5 bases, and 24 bases separated the two germline ends. The V gene's germline CDR1 is GTSNPN and CDR2 SVGIG (reference sequence). CDR3 sequence (DNA): TGTGCCTGGAGTAAGGACACCAGCGAGACTGAACTTGAGACCCAGTACTTC. Translation: CAWSKDTSETELETQYF.

This chain links TRBV5-6 with TRBJ2-3; 9 bases agree with TRBD2. Germline V gene data show CDR1 as SGHDT and CDR2 as YYEEEE. Trimming took 4 bases from V and 0 from J; bases not matched to a gene: 15. The CDR3 covers 19 residues. The CDR3 reads CASSNRGNSGGPSTDTQYF. The CDR3 DNA reads as TGTGCCAGCAGCAACAGGGGTAATAGCGGGGGTCCTAGCACAGATACGCAGTATTTT.

The rearrangement joins TRBV30 to TRBJ1-5; D not resolved. Trimming cost V 1 base and J 4 bases, with 5 bases left between them. The CDR3 has 12 residues. Germline V CDR1 and CDR2: GTSNPN, SVGIG (reference sequence). CDR3 loop: CAWSGVNQPQHF. The CDR3 region has the DNA TGTGCCTGGAGTGGAGTTAATCAGCCCCAGCATTTT.

The chain links TRBV28 to TRBJ1-1; D gene ambiguous. CDR3 length: 12 amino acids. CDR1 is MDHEN and CDR2 is SYDVKM in the germline V gene. Trimming stripped 6 bases from V and 5 bases from J, with 10 bases between. The CDR3 here is CASSERETEAFF. The CDR3 region has the DNA TGTGCCAGCAGCGAAAGGGAGACTGAAGCTTTCTTT.

This chain joins TRBV20-1 and TRBJ1-4; D not certain. The CDR3 is 11 residues long. Germline V lookup: CDR1 DFQATT, CDR2 SNEGSKA (reference sequence). V lost 4 bases, J lost 13 bases, and 13 bases lay in between. This chain's CDR3 is CSAIFSGTLFF. CDR3 bases: TGCAGTGCTATCTTCTCGGGTACACTGTTTTTT.

The chain joins TRBV27 to TRBJ2-3, with TRBD2 matching over 8 bases. There are 16 residues in the CDR3. Per the germline V gene, CDR1 is MNHEY and CDR2 is SMNVEV (reference sequence). J lost 4 bases, V lost 7 bases, and 13 bases had no gene match. The CDR3 DNA reads TGTGCCAGCACCTCTACCAGGACTAGCAGGGCAGATACGCAGTATTTT. The encoded protein is CASTSTRTSRADTQYF.

This clone was found a few times. This chain connects TRBV21-1 to TRBJ1-2. TRBV21-1 is marked as a pseudogene. There are 12 residues in the CDR3. In DNA form, the CDR3 reads TGTGCCAGCAGCAAGGGGGGATATGGCTACACCTTC. The encoded protein is CASSKGGYGYTF.

The chain links TRBV6-1 to TRBJ1-2, with 8 bases lining up with TRBD1. V lost 6 bases to trimming and J lost 3 bases; unmatched junction nucleotides: 6. CDR3 size: 14 residues. From germline, CDR1 is MNHNS and CDR2 SASEGT. The CDR3 nucleotides read TGTGCCAGCAGCCGGACAGGGTACGACTATGGCTACACCTTC. Its translation: CASSRTGYDYGYTF.

DNA for the CDR3: TGTGCCACCAGCAGCAGCCGGGGAGAAAGTCAGTTCTTC. Protein product: CATSSSRGESQFF. The chain uses TRBV15 and TRBJ2-1; the D gene is possibly TRBD2 (5 bases). The germline CDR1 and CDR2 sequences are LNHNV and YYDKDF (reference sequence). Trimming took 3 bases from V and 13 from J, leaving 16 bases between them. The CDR3 spans 13 residues.

V is TRBV7-6 and J is TRBJ2-7, with 9 bases aligning to TRBD2. Per the germline V gene, CDR1 is SGHVS and CDR2 is FNYEAQ. This CDR3 comprises 16 residues. J was trimmed by 4 bases and V by 5 bases; bases with no gene match: 12. The CDR3: CASSPIGLARAYEQYF. The CDR3 DNA follows: TGTGCCAGCAGCCCGATCGGACTAGCGAGGGCTTACGAGCAGTACTTC.

The gene calls are TRBV7-2 and TRBJ2-5, with 7 bases aligning to TRBD2. Germline V gene lookup returns CDR1 SGHTA and CDR2 FQGNSA. CDR3 length equals 16 residues. After removal of 6 bases from V and 4 bases from J, the junction contained 14 bases not matched to a gene. CDR3 sequence (DNA): TGTGCCAGCAGAAGTGGGTTCGTCGGGGGGAGAGAGACCCAGTACTTC. Protein sequence: CASRSGFVGGRETQYF. Supplemented by reference TRBV7-2 and TRBJ2-5, the full variable domain reads GAGVSQSPSNKVTEKGKDVELRCDPISGHTALYWYRQSLGQGLEFLIYFQGNSAPDKSGLPSDRFSAERTGGSVSTLTIQRTQQEDSAVYLCASRSGFVGGRETQYFGPGTRLLVL.

In its sample, this clone was seen a few times. This sequence joins TRBV7-9 and TRBJ2-2; 7 bases are shared with TRBD2. The CDR3 sequence is 16 residues long. Losses at the gene ends were 0 bases for V and 3 bases for J; bases not matched to a gene: 4. The germline CDR1 and CDR2 sequences are SEHNR and FQNEAQ (reference sequence). The CDR3: CASSLAARGYTGELFF. The CDR3 nucleotides read TGTGCCAGCAGCTTAGCGGCGCGGGGGTACACCGGGGAGCTGTTTTTT.

The rearrangement joins TRBV5-4 to TRBJ2-6; D possibly corresponds to TRBD1 (6 bases). From germline, CDR1 is SGHNT and CDR2 YYREEE (reference sequence). This CDR3 comprises 14 residues. The germline V and J ends were trimmed by 5 bases and 4 bases, with 10 bases remaining between them. The CDR3 nucleotides read TGTGCCAGCAGAACGGGGACAGGGGCCAACGTCCTGACTTTC. Its translation: CASRTGTGANVLTF.

This sequence joins TRBV10-3 and TRBJ2-7; D might be TRBD1 (6 bases). Germline CDR1 is ENHRY and CDR2 is SYGVKD. The ends were cut back, 5 bases at V and 3 bases at J, with 20 bases in the middle. CDR3 length: 16 residues. CDR3 loop: CAISPPRGEGYYEQYF. In nucleotides, the CDR3 is TGTGCCATCAGTCCCCCCAGGGGAGAAGGGTACTACGAGCAGTACTTC.

The gene calls are TRBV7-8 and TRBJ1-3; no reliable D call. V was cut by 5 bases and J by 1 base, with 15 bases left in between. This CDR3 has 16 amino acids. CDR1 and CDR2 (germline): SGHVS, FQNEAQ. CDR3 residues: CASSVGGSRSGNTIYF. Written as DNA, the CDR3 is TGTGCCAGCAGCGTCGGCGGCTCTCGATCTGGAAACACCATATATTTT.

J is TRBJ1-4 and V is TRBV13; 10 bases agree with TRBD1. Germline CDR1 is PRHDT and CDR2 is FYEKMQ (reference sequence). The CDR3 covers 15 residues. V dropped 5 bases and J dropped 8; count of bases not matched to a gene: 8. CDR3 sequence: CASSLDRGRREKLFF. The CDR3 coding sequence is TGTGCCAGCAGCCTCGACAGGGGGCGCCGGGAAAAACTGTTTTTT.

The chain recombines TRBV15 with TRBJ2-7; tentatively, D is TRBD1 (6 bases). Germline V gene sequence: CDR1 LNHNV, CDR2 YYDKDF (reference sequence). Between the trimmed V and J ends, which lost 4 bases and 2 bases, there was a span of 15 bases. This CDR3 region has 15 residues. The CDR3 protein is CATSMGHSNTYEQYF. The CDR3 DNA follows: TGTGCCACCAGCATGGGACACTCAAACACCTACGAGCAGTACTTC.

The J gene is TRBJ1-1, the V gene TRBV7-3; TRBD1 is a possible D gene (5 bases). V lost 3 bases to trimming and J lost 7 bases, with 9 bases between them. The germline V gene has CDR1 SGHTA and CDR2 FQGTGA. CDR3 length equals 12 residues. The CDR3 sequence is CASSLGTLEAFF. Written as DNA, the CDR3 is TGTGCCAGCAGCTTGGGGACTCTTGAAGCTTTCTTT.